These T cell receptor beta chains were read from a single sample in a study of T cells in Graves' hyperthyroidism and ophthalmopathy. A single record per CDR3 protein comes from TCRdb applying MiXCR to the multiplex PCR reads. In the table there are fewer than 650,000 distinct CDR3 sequences, roughly 13% of which are singletons. The sample taken for sequencing was blood. These receptor sequences come from a woman under 40 with Graves' hyperthyroidism that later progressed to Graves' ophthalmopathy. The CDR3 runs from the conserved cysteine through the conserved F or W.

J | V | CDR3
TRBJ2-2 | TRBV6-1 | CASSPRGREVGELFF
TRBJ1-1 | TRBV20-1 | CSARDTRQGSNTEAFF
TRBJ1-1 | TRBV19 | CASSTQGRSEAFF
TRBJ2-1 | TRBV11-1 | CASSLVAGQLNEQFF
TRBJ2-5 | TRBV28 | CASSHRTYRGQETQYF
TRBJ2-3 | TRBV11-2 | CASSLLRQGGGDTQYF
TRBJ2-5 | TRBV24-1 | CATSDFRDRDRMETQYF
TRBJ2-3 | TRBV6-1 | CASNGASVTDTQYF
TRBJ2-7 | TRBV10-3 | CAITRGQVSYEQYF
TRBJ1-6 | TRBV12-3/TRBV12-4 | CASSWGTGRTYNSPLHF
TRBJ1-2 | TRBV2 | CASSVGRDYGYTF
TRBJ2-3 | TRBV29-1 | CSVEEVGREDTQYF
TRBJ1-2 | TRBV20-1 | CSARTGQGTGYTF
TRBJ1-4 | TRBV20-1 | CSAYRLLPEKLFF
TRBJ1-1 | TRBV27 | CASSPVGGSQKAFF
TRBJ2-5 | TRBV7-7 | CASSLDREETQYF
TRBJ2-1 | TRBV3-1 | CASGGLAVNEQFF
TRBJ1-6 | TRBV6-1 | CASSEVLGARSSPLHF
TRBJ1-5 | TRBV20-1 | CSARDGGPRGPQHF
TRBJ2-2 | TRBV2 | CASSDQTATGELFF